This T cell receptor beta chain derives from a study of beta chain features in type 1 diabetes. Study overall: Researchers looked at fewer than 110 million sorted cells across all samples. The study, taken as a whole, reports: The study found fewer insertions and more deletions at VDJ junctions in type 1 diabetes patients. The naive, central memory and Treg TCRB repertoires showed an apparent similarity that was greater among patients than among healthy donors. Type 1 diabetes patients showed a moderate but significant shortening of TCRB CDR3s in all four CD4+ subsets.

Once sorted, every population was more than 98% pure. Comments on this clone: The antigen remains unidentified.

Every bit of the isolated RNA underwent reverse transcription, so sequencing read expressed TCRB transcripts. Sequencing was performed with immunoSEQ multiplex PCR; in TCRdb, only in-frame clones are kept and a portion is missing. The repertoire holds some 330,000 clones, with around 13% as singletons. The CDR3 is 13 residues long. The J segment lost 10 bases and the V segment lost 6 bases, leaving 13 bases of the junction unmatched. Germline V gene sequence: CDR1 SQVTM, CDR2 ANQGSEA. Sequencing was carried out using naive CD4+ T cells from blood. This TCR derives from a young woman with type 1 diabetes. The V gene is TRBV29-1, the J gene TRBJ2-3; 7 positions agree with TRBD2. The DNA for the CDR3 is TGCAGCGTCGGTACGCGGGAGACGTTTGCGCAGTATTTT. Translating it yields CSVGTRETFAQYF.